These T cell receptor beta chains were read from a single sample in a study of cytomegalovirus exposure and HLA in healthy donors. The table came from immunoSEQ multiplex PCR; TCRdb's copy has only in-frame clones and leaves some out. The table lists about 88,000 clones. The specimen sequenced was PBMCs. The source of these receptors is a girl aged 10-17 years in good health and CMV-seropositive. CDR3s include the opening cysteine and the closing phenylalanine or tryptophan. The order of the fields is J gene, V gene, D gene, CDR3 DNA, CDR3 protein. A D gene is named only where the DNA matches it firmly.

>TRBJ1-5|TRBV6-1|.
TGTGCCAGCAGTGGGTCCTGGCAGGGTGGACAGCCCCAGCATTTT
CASSGSWQGGQPQHF
>TRBJ2-7|TRBV9|TRBD2
TGTGCCAGCAGCGACATTAGCGGGGGACTCTCCTACGAGCAGTACTTC
CASSDISGGLSYEQYF
>TRBJ1-6|TRBV15|.
TGTGCCACCAGCGGAAAAAGACAGGCCCGTCTAAGCTCCTATAATTCACCCCTCCACTTT
CATSGKRQARLSSYNSPLHF
>TRBJ1-3|TRBV5-6|.
TGTGCCAGCAGCTCCCGTAGACAGATCGGTCGGGACACCATATATTTT
CASSSRRQIGRDTIYF
>TRBJ1-5|TRBV5-3|.
TGTGCCAGAACCTGGACAGTCAATCAGCCCCAGCATTTT
CARTWTVNQPQHF
>TRBJ1-2|TRBV9|.
TGTGCCAGCAGCTCGGGAAGGGAGGTCTATGGCTACACCTTC
CASSSGREVYGYTF
>TRBJ1-2|TRBV29-1|.
TGCAGCGCGAGGGAAGGAGCGGACTTGGGCTACACCTTC
CSAREGADLGYTF
>TRBJ2-1|TRBV6-6|.
TGTGCCAGCAGTAGTGTAGGGGGAGTCTGCAATGAGCAGTTCTTC
CASSSVGGVCNEQFF
>TRBJ2-5|TRBV5-1|.
TGCGCCAGCAGCTTGGCTCTCTTCGGGGAGACCCAGTACTTC
CASSLALFGETQYF
>TRBJ2-7|TRBV5-1|TRBD1
TGCGCCAGCAGACAGGACAGGGCCCACGAGCAGTACTTC
CASRQDRAHEQYF
>TRBJ1-5|TRBV6-6|.
TGTGCCAGCAGTTCGCAGGGTGGTCAGCCCCAGCATTTT
CASSSQGGQPQHF
>TRBJ1-2|TRBV29-1|.
TGCAGCGTCGAACACAGGGGCTACACCTTC
CSVEHRGYTF
>TRBJ1-4|TRBV4-2|.
TGTGCCAGCGGTACGGGGGCAACTAATGAAAAACTGTTTTTT
CASGTGATNEKLFF
>TRBJ1-3|TRBV14|.
TGTGCCAGCAGCCAAGACAGGGCTGGAAACACCATATATTTT
CASSQDRAGNTIYF
>TRBJ2-5|TRBV2|TRBD2
TGTGCCAGCAACAGCGGGGGGCAAGAGACCCAGTACTTC
CASNSGGQETQYF
>TRBJ2-5|TRBV11-3|TRBD2
TGTGCCAGCAGCGCCCGGACTAGGGGAGAGAACCAGTACTTC
CASSARTRGENQYF
>TRBJ2-7|TRBV12-5|.
TGTGCTAGTGGCCAAATCTCAGGGGGAGGAGACGAGCAGTACTTC
CASGQISGGGDEQYF
>TRBJ1-5|TRBV18|.
TGTACCGGGGGGTGGGATCAGCCCCAGCATTTT
CTGGWDQPQHF
>TRBJ2-1|TRBV6-5|TRBD2
TGTGCCAGCAGTTACGGCGAGAGCGGGGCCTACAATGAGCAGTTCTTC
CASSYGESGAYNEQFF
>TRBJ2-1|TRBV5-4|TRBD1
TGTGCCAGCAGCTCGGGGCGGCACCGGGACAGCGACAATGAGCAGTTCTTC
CASSSGRHRDSDNEQFF
>TRBJ2-1|TRBV19|.
TGTGCCAGTAAGGGGCAGGGCCCTACCCCTTACAATGAGCAGTTCTTC
CASKGQGPTPYNEQFF
>TRBJ2-1|TRBV5-1|TRBD2
TGCGCCAGCAGCTGGGCCCCAGCGAGGACTAGCGGTGGCAATGAGCAGTTCTTC
CASSWAPARTSGGNEQFF
>TRBJ2-7|TRBV7-3|TRBD1
TGTGCCAGCAGCCCAAACCGGGACAGCCCCTACGAGCAGTACTTC
CASSPNRDSPYEQYF
>TRBJ2-5|TRBV5-6|TRBD1
TGTGCCAGCAGCTCGGGACAGGGGACGACGGGCCTCCAAGAGACCCAGTACTTC
CASSSGQGTTGLQETQYF
>TRBJ2-1|TRBV10-3|TRBD2
TGTGCCATCAGTGAATTACTAGCGGGGGGGCATGAGCAGTTCTTC
CAISELLAGGHEQFF
>TRBJ1-5|TRBV6-5|.
TGTGCCAGCAGTTGGCAGTACAATCAGCCCCAGCATTTT
CASSWQYNQPQHF